This is a list of T cell receptor beta chains from one sample in a study of blood T cell repertoires in COVID-19. Method: immunoSEQ multiplex PCR; TCRdb's copy keeps in-frame clones and lacks some. The data contain approximately 350,000 clones, 83% of them seen just once; the ten biggest clones take up around 3%. Sequenced input: peripheral blood. The source is a man younger than 40 with active or convalescent COVID-19. The CDR3 runs from the conserved cysteine through the conserved F or W. Each record gives: V gene, J gene, D gene, CDR3 length, clone size, CDR3 protein, CDR3 DNA. D genes are given only for firm matches. The size entry is marked missing in some rows and otherwise reads once, few, many or a size class.

TRBV7-8	TRBJ2-3	.	18	once	CASSLVKGRSGPTDTQYF	TGTGCCAGCAGCTTAGTTAAGGGGAGGTCAGGCCCCACAGATACGCAGTATTTT
TRBV10-3	TRBJ2-7	TRBD1	16	.	CAISVFRGLSPYEQYF	TGTGCCATCAGTGTCTTCAGGGGGCTGTCTCCCTACGAGCAGTACTTC
TRBV29-1	TRBJ1-2	.	13	.	CSVNRGSNYGYTF	TGCAGCGTGAACCGGGGGTCTAACTATGGCTACACCTTC
TRBV5-5	TRBJ1-6	.	15	.	CASSSARVDNSPLHF	TGTGCCAGCAGCTCCGCGAGGGTAGATAATTCACCCCTCCACTTT
TRBV28	TRBJ1-2	TRBD1	14	.	CASSLGQGGDGYTF	TGTGCCAGCAGTTTAGGACAGGGAGGAGATGGCTACACCTTC
TRBV19	TRBJ2-2	.	14	.	CASSIGGGTGELFF	TGTGCCAGTAGTATAGGAGGGGGAACCGGGGAGCTGTTTTTT
TRBV6-5	TRBJ1-2	.	12	few	CASSYGGSGYTF	TGTGCCAGCAGTTATGGGGGGAGCGGCTACACCTTC
TRBV6-4	TRBJ1-1	TRBD1	14	.	CASSVTGEDTEAFF	TGTGCCAGCAGTGTGACAGGGGAGGACACTGAAGCTTTCTTT
TRBV2	TRBJ2-3	TRBD2	16	.	CASADRTSGSRDTQYF	TGTGCCAGCGCCGACCGGACTAGCGGGAGTCGGGATACGCAGTATTTT
TRBV7-2	TRBJ2-7	TRBD1	15	.	CASSTGQGAGYEQYF	TGTGCCAGCAGCACAGGACAGGGGGCGGGCTACGAGCAGTACTTC
TRBV28	TRBJ2-7	TRBD1	15	.	CASRGSGQVSYEQYF	TGTGCCAGCAGGGGCTCGGGACAGGTCTCCTACGAGCAGTACTTC
TRBV25-1	TRBJ2-1	TRBD1	15	.	CASSVPGQAYNEQFF	TGTGCCAGCAGTGTCCCGGGACAGGCCTACAATGAGCAGTTCTTC
TRBV6-1	TRBJ2-3	TRBD2	18	.	CASSELTSGGLFTDTQYF	TGTGCCAGCAGTGAGCTAACTAGCGGGGGCCTCTTCACAGATACGCAGTATTTT
TRBV19	TRBJ2-6	.	13	.	CASAPIGANVLTF	TGTGCCAGTGCTCCTATTGGGGCCAACGTCCTGACTTTC
TRBV7-9	TRBJ1-3	.	12	.	CASRGDGNTIYF	TGTGCCAGCCGGGGAGACGGAAACACCATATATTTT
TRBV4-3	TRBJ2-7	.	14	.	CASSQERLSYEQYF	TGCGCCAGCAGCCAAGAACGACTAAGTTACGAGCAGTACTTC
TRBV5-1	TRBJ1-2	.	12	.	CASSLESSGYTF	TGCGCCAGCAGCTTGGAGAGTTCGGGCTACACCTTC
TRBV4-2	TRBJ2-3	TRBD1	17	.	CASSRLTGTGNTDTQYF	TGTGCCAGCAGCCGATTAACCGGGACAGGGAACACAGATACGCAGTATTTT
TRBV4-3	TRBJ1-1	.	13	.	CASSQDRGTEAFF	TGCGCCAGCAGCCAAGATAGAGGGACTGAAGCTTTCTTT
TRBV11-2	TRBJ1-3	.	13	few	CASSLLARNTIYF	TGTGCCAGCAGCCTACTTGCGAGAAACACCATATATTTT
TRBV20-1	TRBJ1-5	.	13	.	CSASRRENQPQHF	TGCAGTGCTAGTCGCAGGGAAAATCAGCCCCAGCATTTT
TRBV6-2/TRBV6-3	TRBJ2-5	.	12	few	CASSLLEETQYF	TGTGCCAGCAGTTTACTAGAAGAGACCCAGTACTTC
TRBV4-1	TRBJ1-3	TRBD1	17	.	CASSQWNQGASGNTIYF	TGCGCCAGCAGCCAATGGAACCAGGGGGCTTCAGGAAACACCATATATTTT
TRBV6-5	TRBJ1-6	.	13	.	CAIKDLRAGPLHF	TGTGCCATCAAGGATCTTAGGGCGGGGCCCCTCCACTTT
TRBV28	TRBJ2-3	TRBD2	15	.	CASRSGTSVTDTQYF	TGTGCCAGCAGATCCGGGACTAGCGTCACAGATACGCAGTATTTT
TRBV27	TRBJ2-2	TRBD2	15	.	CASSLGTRNTGELFF	TGTGCCAGCAGTTTAGGGACTAGGAACACCGGGGAGCTGTTTTTT
TRBV9	TRBJ2-1	TRBD2	15	.	CASSGRLAGYNEQFF	TGTGCCAGCAGCGGACGACTAGCGGGGTACAATGAGCAGTTCTTC
TRBV19	TRBJ1-1	TRBD1	16	.	CASMEGARGGHTEAFF	TGTGCCAGTATGGAGGGGGCCCGAGGGGGGCACACTGAAGCTTTCTTT
TRBV4-1	TRBJ1-5	.	16	.	CASSQDGGLGNQPQHF	TGCGCCAGCAGCCAAGATGGGGGCCTGGGCAATCAGCCCCAGCATTTT
TRBV4-2	TRBJ1-1	.	11	.	CASTLGLEAFF	TGTGCCAGCACCCTGGGCCTGGAAGCTTTCTTT
TRBV6-5	TRBJ2-7	TRBD1	16	.	CASSYKARGNLHEQYF	TGTGCCAGCAGTTACAAGGCCAGGGGGAATCTTCACGAGCAGTACTTC
TRBV4-2	TRBJ2-7	TRBD2	13	.	CASSTGLAYEQYF	TGTGCCAGCAGTACCGGACTAGCCTACGAGCAGTACTTC
TRBV30	TRBJ1-2	.	13	.	CAWSEGVTYGYTF	TGTGCCTGGAGTGAGGGGGTGACCTATGGCTACACCTTC
TRBV6-6	TRBJ2-3	TRBD1	15	.	CASSPGTDYTDTQYF	TGTGCCAGCTCCCCGGGGACAGACTACACAGATACGCAGTATTTT
TRBV7-2	TRBJ2-3	.	12	.	CASSFFTDTQYF	TGTGCCAGCAGCTTCTTCACAGATACGCAGTATTTT
TRBV4-3	TRBJ2-2	.	19	.	CASSQDRPSGVGDTGELFF	TGCGCCAGCAGCCAAGACCGTCCCTCAGGCGTCGGTGACACCGGGGAGCTGTTTTTT
TRBV9	TRBJ1-4	TRBD1	14	once	CASSSDRVAEKLFF	TGTGCCAGCAGCTCCGACAGGGTAGCTGAAAAACTGTTTTTT
TRBV7-9	TRBJ1-3	.	13	.	CASSLAGVDTIYF	TGTGCCAGCAGCTTAGCAGGGGTAGACACCATATATTTT
TRBV6-2/TRBV6-3	TRBJ1-5	.	12	.	CASSYNNQPQHF	TGTGCCAGCAGTTATAACAATCAGCCCCAGCATTTT
TRBV24-1	TRBJ1-5	TRBD1	16	.	CATAAGGSRSNQPQHF	TGTGCCACCGCGGCAGGGGGCTCGCGGAGCAATCAGCCCCAGCATTTT
TRBV19	TRBJ2-7	TRBD2	16	.	CASSTGLAGGSYEQYF	TGTGCCAGTAGTACAGGACTAGCGGGGGGCTCCTACGAGCAGTACTTC
TRBV7-6	TRBJ1-2	.	14	.	CASSLAGPDYGYTF	TGTGCCAGCAGCTTAGCAGGGCCCGACTACGGCTACACCTTC
TRBV5-1	TRBJ2-1	TRBD2	14	.	CASSLAGLANEQFF	TGCGCCAGCAGCCTGGCCGGACTAGCGAATGAGCAGTTCTTC